The 10 T cell receptor beta chains listed next were all sequenced from one sample in a study of shared clonotypes between healthy human individuals. Measured with immunoSEQ multiplex PCR; TCRdb has only the in-frame clones, and not every one. In the table there are about 450,000 clones, 79% of which are singletons. The source material was PBMCs. Source of these receptors: a woman aged 40 to 50 in good health. Some clones in this sample may be carry-over from other donors' samples.

The chain joins TRBV5-1 to TRBJ2-2; 9 bases align to TRBD1. The CDR3 contains 16 residues. Germline assignment: CDR1 SGHRS and CDR2 YFSETQ. Unmatched junction bases numbered 6, after V lost 4 bases and J lost 2 bases. The CDR3 here is CASSPQGAPNTGELFF. The DNA for the CDR3 is TGCGCCAGCAGCCCACAGGGGGCGCCTAACACCGGGGAGCTGTTTTTT. The whole variable domain, remainder taken from reference TRBV5-1 and TRBJ2-2, is KAGVTQTPRYLIKTRGQQVTLSCSPISGHRSVSWYQQTPGQGLQFLFEYFSETQRNKGNFPGRFSGRQFSNSRSEMNVSTLELGDSALYLCASSPQGAPNTGELFFGEGSRLTVL.

This sequence joins TRBV6-1 and TRBJ2-3; D uncertain. The V end lost 0 bases, the J end lost 2 bases, and 6 bases lay between the germline ends. The CDR3 runs 14 residues. The V gene's germline CDR1 is MNHNS and CDR2 SASEGT. CDR3 protein: CASSEAGTTDTQYF. The CDR3 DNA sequence: TGTGCCAGCAGTGAAGCAGGCACCACAGATACGCAGTATTTT.

This clone was counted a single time. V usage is TRBV7-9 and J usage is TRBJ1-3; 7 positions match TRBD1. The CDR3 is 16 residues long. The germline V gene has CDR1 SEHNR and CDR2 FQNEAQ (reference sequence). V gave up 1 base and J gave up 0 bases; unmatched junction bases: 3. For the CDR3, the DNA is TGTGCCAGCAGCTTAGTGACAGGGAGCTCTGGAAACACCATATATTTT. Protein product: CASSLVTGSSGNTIYF.

The chain combines TRBV7-8 with TRBJ2-7; 9 bases are a match to TRBD2. This CDR3 contains 16 residues. V trimming: 5 bases; J trimming: 0 bases; junction bases outside the gene matches: 8. The germline CDR1 and CDR2 sequences are SGHVS and FQNEAQ. The CDR3 protein is CASSLNSGGLSYEQYF. The CDR3 bases are TGTGCCAGCAGCCTAAATAGCGGGGGCCTCTCCTACGAGCAGTACTTC. The full variable domain, completed using reference TRBV7-8 and TRBJ2-7, is GAGVSQSPRYKVAKRGQDVALRCDPISGHVSLFWYQQALGQGPEFLTYFQNEAQLDKSGLPSDRFFAERPEGSVSTLKIQRTQQEDSAVYLCASSLNSGGLSYEQYFGPGTRLTVT.

This clone was observed a handful of times. V and J are TRBV5-5 and TRBJ1-2; D gene ambiguous. The V and J ends lost 2 bases and 4 bases respectively, with 9 bases between them. The CDR3 covers 13 residues. Per the germline V gene, CDR1 is SGHKS and CDR2 is YYEKEE (reference sequence). CDR3 nucleotide sequence: TGTGCCAGCAGCTTTCGGGGTCTCTATGGCTACACCTTC. Protein sequence: CASSFRGLYGYTF.

This clone has more than one count but fewer than ten. The genes are TRBV25-1 and TRBJ1-4; 8 bases line up with TRBD1. The V gene end was trimmed by 1 base and the J gene end by 8 bases; junction bases not matched to a gene: 9. The CDR3 runs 16 residues. The germline CDR1 and CDR2 sequences are MGHDK and SYGVNS. In DNA, the CDR3 is TGTGCCAGCAGTGAATTCTCAGGACAGGGAAGAGAAAAACTGTTTTTT. Translating gives CASSEFSGQGREKLFF.

The count of this clone is one. This chain uses TRBV27 with TRBJ2-4, with 7 bases aligning to TRBD2. The CDR3 loop spans 16 amino acids. V lost 10 bases, J lost 2 bases, and 14 bases stayed unmatched. Looked up from germline, CDR1 is MNHEY and CDR2 is SMNVEV (reference sequence). The CDR3 DNA reads as TGTGCCACCACCCCGAGGGCGGGGACTACCAAAAACATTCAGTACTTC. This encodes CATTPRAGTTKNIQYF.

V is TRBV9 and J is TRBJ2-1; a possible D gene is TRBD2 (6 bases). Trimming took off 0 bases at V and 5 bases at J, with 6 bases between the two ends. Germline V lookup: CDR1 SGDLS, CDR2 YYNGEE. The CDR3 is 13 amino acids. In DNA, the CDR3 is TGTGCCAGCAGCGTAGGCGGGAACAATGAGCAGTTCTTC. Translation gives CASSVGGNNEQFF.

The V gene is TRBV14, the J gene TRBJ2-7; 8 bases map to TRBD1. The CDR3 is 15 amino acids. The germline gives CDR1 SGHDN, CDR2 FVKESK. After removal of 2 bases from V and 4 bases from J, the junction contained 7 bases not matched to a gene. The CDR3 nucleotides read TGTGCCAGCAGCCAATTGACAGGGGCCTTGTACGAGCAGTACTTC. Its translation is CASSQLTGALYEQYF.

The J gene is TRBJ2-2, the V gene TRBV14; 12 bases agree with TRBD2. This CDR3 comprises 20 residues. V shed 4 bases, J shed 0 bases, and the junction held 12 bases outside the gene matches. Germline-derived CDR1 and CDR2 are SGHDN and FVKESK. For the CDR3, the DNA is TGTGCCAGCAGCCCCTGGGGTATTGGACTAGCGGGGCCGAACACCGGGGAGCTGTTTTTT. This encodes CASSPWGIGLAGPNTGELFF.